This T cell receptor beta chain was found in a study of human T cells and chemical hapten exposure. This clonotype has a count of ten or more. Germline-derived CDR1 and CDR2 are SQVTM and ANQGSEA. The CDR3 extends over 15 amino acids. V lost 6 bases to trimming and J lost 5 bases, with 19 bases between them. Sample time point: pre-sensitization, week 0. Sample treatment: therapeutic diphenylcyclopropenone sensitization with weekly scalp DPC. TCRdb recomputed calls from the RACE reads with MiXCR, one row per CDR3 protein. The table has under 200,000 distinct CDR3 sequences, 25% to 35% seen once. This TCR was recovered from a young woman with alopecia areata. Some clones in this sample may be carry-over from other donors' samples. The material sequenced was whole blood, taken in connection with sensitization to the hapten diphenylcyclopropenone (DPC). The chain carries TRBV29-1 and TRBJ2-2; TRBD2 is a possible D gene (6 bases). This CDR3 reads CSVVAGPPRTGELFF. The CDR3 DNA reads TGCAGCGTGGTGGCGGGGCCCCCGAGGACCGGGGAGCTGTTTTTT.